The 8 T cell receptor beta chains given below trace back to one sample, sequenced in a study of response to subunit inactivated influenza vaccine. TCRdb reanalysed the RT-PCR reads using MiXCR and keeps one entry per CDR3 protein. Counted here are around 520,000 distinct CDR3 sequences, 10% to 15% occurring once; the ten biggest clones make up about 9.4%. The sample in question was PBMCs from blood, obtained on the day of vaccination. All receptors derive from a man aged 45-60 years who received an inactivated influenza vaccine.

The chain is built from TRBV5-1 and TRBJ2-1; TRBD2 matches 10 bases. Germline V CDR1 and CDR2: SGHRS, YFSETQ. The CDR3 spans 19 residues. J was trimmed by 2 bases and V by 0 bases; bases with no gene match: 11. CDR3 sequence reads: CASSLVLGSGGQTYNEQFF. The CDR3 bases are TGCGCCAGCAGCTTGGTTTTGGGTAGCGGGGGGCAGACCTACAATGAGCAGTTCTTC.

The table lists this clonotype with a few counts. The J gene is TRBJ2-7, the V gene TRBV7-2; the D gene is possibly TRBD2 (5 bases). Germline CDR1 is SGHTA and CDR2 is FQGNSA. There are 14 residues in the CDR3. Trimming shortened V by 5 bases and J by 6 bases, and 17 bases separated the two germline ends. The CDR3 DNA reads TGTGCCAGCAGCCCATCACGGGGTTCTGGCGAGCAGTACTTC. It yields the protein CASSPSRGSGEQYF.

This clonotype turned up a few times. The CDR3, as DNA: TGCAGTGCTAGAGTTGCTAGCGTTTCCTACAATGAGCAGTTCTTC. It translates to CSARVASVSYNEQFF. The chain combines TRBV20-1 with TRBJ2-1, with a possible D match to TRBD2 (6 bases). CDR3 length equals 15 residues. Trimming pared 1 base from V and 1 base from J, leaving 11 bases between. Germline assignment: CDR1 DFQATT and CDR2 SNEGSKA (reference sequence).

The gene calls are TRBV28 and TRBJ2-3; 11 nucleotides align to TRBD1. CDR3 length equals 16 residues. Germline trimming cut 5 bases from V and 5 bases from J; bases unmatched to any gene: 9. The germline V gene encodes CDR1 MDHEN and CDR2 SYDVKM. CDR3 coding DNA: TGTGCCAGCAGTCTCCGGACAGGGGGCGCGGGAGATACGCAGTATTTT. It codes for CASSLRTGGAGDTQYF.

The rearrangement links TRBV14 to TRBJ2-5; D is possibly TRBD1 (5 bases). The CDR3 is 15 residues long. From germline, CDR1 is SGHDN and CDR2 FVKESK. The V gene lost 1 base and the J gene lost 2 bases, with 11 bases spanning the gap. CDR3 nucleotides: TGTGCCAGCAGCCAAGTAGGGCAGGGACAAGAGACCCAGTACTTC. Encoded protein: CASSQVGQGQETQYF. Together with reference TRBV14 and TRBJ2-5, the CDR3 gives the full variable domain: EAGVTQFPSHSVIEKGQTVTLRCDPISGHDNLYWYRRVMGKEIKFLLHFVKESKQDESGMPNNRFLAERTGGTYSTLKVQPAELEDSGVYFCASSQVGQGQETQYFGPGTRLLVL.

This clonotype appeared many times. The chain combines TRBV3-1 with TRBJ1-2; no firm D call. This CDR3 is 12 amino acids long. Germline assignment: CDR1 LGHDT and CDR2 YNNKEL (reference sequence). Trimming stripped 1 base from V and 4 bases from J, with 4 bases between. The CDR3 DNA is TGTGCCAGCAGCCAAGTGGGCTATGGCTACACCTTC. It encodes CASSQVGYGYTF.

The chain joins TRBV27 to TRBJ2-7; 10 nucleotides line up with TRBD2. Germline CDR1 and CDR2: MNHEY and SMNVEV (reference sequence). J gave up 3 bases and V 6 bases, and 8 bases lay outside the gene matches. The length of the CDR3 is 15 residues. The CDR3 protein is CASSHSGRGSYEQYF. DNA of the CDR3: TGTGCCAGCAGCCACAGCGGGAGGGGTAGCTACGAGCAGTACTTC.

This clonotype was counted only a few times. The chain joins TRBV29-1 to TRBJ2-2; 8 bases fit TRBD2. Germline CDR1 and CDR2: SQVTM and ANQGSEA. V dropped 4 bases and J dropped 0; count of bases not matched to a gene: 1. The CDR3 sequence is 14 residues long. CDR3 coding DNA: TGCAGCGTTGTTAGCGGGACGAACACCGGGGAGCTGTTTTTT. Protein sequence: CSVVSGTNTGELFF.